Each of the 27 T cell receptor beta chains below was sequenced from the same sample in a study of T cell repertoires in cytomegalovirus infection. TCRdb reprocessed the reads with MiXCR, giving one entry per CDR3 protein. Of around 240,000 distinct CDR3 sequences detected, roughly 23% appear once; the ten largest clones hold 15% to 20%. Sequenced material: CD8+ T cells from PBMCs. The receptors were sampled from a human donor in good health (CMV status not recorded). Some clones in this sample may be carry-over from other donors' samples.

This clonotype showed up just a few times. The rearrangement links TRBV20-1 to TRBJ2-7; D possibly uses TRBD1 or TRBD2 (5 bases each). V lost 1 base and J lost 3, with 10 bases in between. Germline V gene lookup returns CDR1 DFQATT and CDR2 SNEGSKA (reference sequence). This CDR3 comprises 13 residues. CDR3 region: CSARGGWGYEQYF. The CDR3 nucleotides read TGCAGTGCTAGAGGGGGGTGGGGCTACGAGCAGTACTTC.

The chain uses TRBV6-1 and TRBJ1-5, with TRBD1 as a possible D gene (6 bases). The CDR3 runs 14 residues. Trimming pared 8 bases from V and 0 bases from J, leaving 11 bases between. The germline V gene has CDR1 MNHNS and CDR2 SASEGT. The CDR3 sequence is CASQGPGSNQPQHF. CDR3 in DNA: TGTGCCAGCCAGGGGCCAGGTAGCAATCAGCCCCAGCATTTT.

This clonotype was counted many times. The chain carries TRBV6-1 and TRBJ1-1, with D tentatively TRBD1 (6 bases). CDR3 length: 15 residues. Germline lookup yields CDR1 MNHNS and CDR2 SASEGT. V was clipped by 5 bases and J by 1 base, with 14 bases between them. The CDR3 sequence is CASSIIGGSNTEAFF. DNA for the CDR3: TGTGCCAGCAGTATCATTGGGGGCTCGAACACTGAAGCTTTCTTT.

This clonotype appeared a single time. This rearrangement joins TRBV6-2 or TRBV6-3 to TRBJ2-5; 10 bases line up with TRBD2. In germline, CDR1 is MNHEY, CDR2 SVGEGT. This CDR3 comprises 15 residues. Germline trimming cut 5 bases from V and 1 base from J; bases unmatched to any gene: 4. The CDR3 region is CASSQAGGPQETQYF. CDR3 in DNA: TGTGCCAGCAGTCAAGCGGGGGGGCCCCAAGAGACCCAGTACTTC.

This clonotype was counted a few times. The chain employs TRBV25-1 and TRBJ2-5, with no clear D. Germline loops: CDR1 MGHDK, CDR2 SYGVNS. The CDR3 length is 13 residues. The V gene lost 10 bases and the J gene lost 1 base, with 13 bases spanning the gap. The CDR3 here is CATSPSLQETQYF. In nucleotides, the CDR3 is TGTGCCACAAGCCCCAGCCTCCAAGAGACCCAGTACTTC.

Worth noting for this clonotype: This may arise from a read error, as a much more abundant clone is one base away. This chain uses TRBV7-9 with TRBJ1-1, with unresolved D. Trimming left V 0 bases short and J 1 base short, with 6 bases between. Germline CDR1 and CDR2: SEHNR and FQNEAQ (reference sequence). The CDR3 is 14 residues long. This chain's CDR3 is CASSLAQANTEAFF. The CDR3 DNA sequence: TGTGCCAGCAGCTTAGCCCAGGCGAACACTGAAGCTTTCTTT.

This clonotype was seen at least ten times. The V gene is TRBV28, the J gene TRBJ2-5; 7 nucleotides line up with TRBD1. Looked up from germline, CDR1 is MDHEN and CDR2 is SYDVKM. The CDR3 spans 15 residues. The junction had 6 bases not matched to a gene; V was cut back by 2 bases and J by 3 bases. The CDR3 reads CASSLVGDREETQYF. Here the CDR3 DNA reads TGTGCCAGCAGTTTAGTCGGGGACAGAGAAGAGACCCAGTACTTC.

The chain recombines TRBV7-9 with TRBJ2-2; 11 bases fit TRBD2. Germline V gene data show CDR1 as SEHNR and CDR2 as FQNEAQ (reference sequence). The CDR3 runs to 18 residues. V was pared by 2 bases and J by 2 bases, with 7 bases of the junction left unmatched. CDR3 sequence reads: CASSLTSGGITNTGELFF. CDR3 sequence (DNA): TGTGCCAGCAGCTTAACTAGCGGGGGAATAACTAACACCGGGGAGCTGTTTTTT.

This chain uses TRBV5-1 with TRBJ1-1, with unresolved D. CDR3 length: 15 amino acids. The V end lost 0 bases, the J end lost 1 base, and 10 bases lay between the germline ends. Germline assignment: CDR1 SGHRS and CDR2 YFSETQ. The CDR3 DNA reads as TGCGCCAGCAGCTTGGGACACCATGGGAACACTGAAGCTTTCTTT. It translates to CASSLGHHGNTEAFF.

This clonotype has ten or more counts. The chain links TRBV7-8 to TRBJ2-1, with 7 bases aligning to TRBD1. CDR3 length: 11 residues. V was pared by 8 bases and J by 8 bases, with 3 bases of the junction left unmatched. Germline CDR1 and CDR2: SGHVS and FQNEAQ. The CDR3 bases are TGTGCCAGCCACACAGGGGATGAGCAGTTCTTC. Translated: CASHTGDEQFF.

Notes on this clonotype: A much larger clone lies one base from this, so it may be a read error. The chain carries TRBV7-2 and TRBJ2-4; TRBD2 might be the D (7 bases). Germline assignment: CDR1 SGHTA and CDR2 FQGNSA. This CDR3 is 18 amino acids long. The DNA of the CDR3 is TGTGCCAACAGCGTCTTAAAGGGCGGGGGCCCGCGGGGAAACATTCAGTACTTC. Translating gives CANSVLKGGGPRGNIQYF. The variable domain in full, completed from reference TRBV7-2 and TRBJ2-4, reads GAGVSQSPSNKVTEKGKDVELRCDPISGHTALYWYRQSLGQGLEFLIYFQGNSAPDKSGLPSDRFSAERTGGSVSTLTIQRTQQEDSAVYLCANSVLKGGGPRGNIQYFGAGTRLSVL.

This chain links TRBV2 with TRBJ1-2; perhaps TRBD1 as D (5 bases). V was clipped by 3 bases and J by 7 bases, with 12 bases between them. Germline V lookup: CDR1 SNHLY, CDR2 FYNNEI. The length of the CDR3 is 13 residues. CDR3 DNA: TGTGCCAGCAGTGAGGGGGGTGGCGTTGGCTACACCTTC. It codes for CASSEGGGVGYTF.

The DNA of the CDR3 is TGCAGCGGCCTCGGGGGGGCTGGAAACACCATATATTTT. Amino acid sequence: CSGLGGAGNTIYF. J is TRBJ1-3 and V is TRBV29-1, with D possibly TRBD1 on 5 matching bases. V was pared by 7 bases and J by 2 bases, with 12 bases between. The CDR3 extends over 13 amino acids. The germline gives CDR1 SQVTM, CDR2 ANQGSEA.

This clonotype was observed a few times. The chain uses TRBV29-1 and TRBJ2-3; TRBD2 might be the D (5 bases). The V gene lost 1 base and the J gene lost 4 bases, with 6 bases spanning the gap. The CDR3 length is 12 residues. Germline V gene sequence: CDR1 SQVTM, CDR2 ANQGSEA. In DNA, the CDR3 is TGCAGCGTTGAAGTGGAGGCAGATACGCAGTATTTT. This encodes CSVEVEADTQYF.

The chain links TRBV28 to TRBJ2-7; perhaps TRBD1 as D (6 bases). In germline, CDR1 is MDHEN, CDR2 SYDVKM. The CDR3 consists of 13 residues. Trimming left V 4 bases short and J 6 bases short, with 13 bases between. CDR3 coding DNA: TGTGCCAGCAGTTATGAGGTACAGGGCGAGCAGTACTTC. Translated, it gives CASSYEVQGEQYF.

This clonotype was picked up many times. The chain has TRBV12-3 or TRBV12-4 and TRBJ1-2; unclear D gene. V was trimmed by 5 bases and J by 4 bases, leaving 20 bases between them. The CDR3 runs 16 residues. DNA of the CDR3: TGTGCCAGCAGTCCGTCCGTCTCGGGCAGCGTCTATGGCTACACCTTC. Residues: CASSPSVSGSVYGYTF.

The sample holds a few counts of this clonotype. The J gene is TRBJ1-5, the V gene TRBV25-1; D gene ambiguous. Germline values: CDR1 MGHDK, CDR2 SYGVNS. With 4 bases removed from V and 4 bases from J, the gap between germline ends came to 8 bases. The CDR3 is 13 residues long. The CDR3 DNA is TGTGCCAGCAGTGTGGGCAGGAATCAGCCCCAGCATTTT. Translation gives CASSVGRNQPQHF.

The V call is TRBV27, the J call TRBJ1-1; 7 bases agree with TRBD1. Germline CDR1 reads MNHEY; CDR2 reads SMNVEV (reference sequence). The CDR3 loop spans 16 amino acids. Trimming at V came to 5 bases and at J to 2 bases, leaving 11 bases not matched to a gene. Here the CDR3 reads CASSPNRDRVNTEAFF. CDR3 in DNA: TGTGCCAGCAGTCCCAACCGGGACAGAGTTAACACTGAAGCTTTCTTT.

In its sample, this clonotype was seen many times. V and J are TRBV7-2 and TRBJ2-4, with 13 positions matching TRBD2. The V gene end was trimmed by 4 bases and the J gene end by 9 bases; junction bases not matched to a gene: 9. This CDR3 is built from 16 residues. Germline values: CDR1 SGHTA, CDR2 FQGNSA. CDR3 DNA sequence: TGTGCCAGCAGCTCGGGACTAGCGGGGTCCGGTAGCATTCAGTACTTC. Translation gives CASSSGLAGSGSIQYF.

This chain joins TRBV7-9 and TRBJ2-1; D might be TRBD2 (5 bases). This CDR3 has 11 amino acids. Germline V lookup: CDR1 SEHNR, CDR2 FQNEAQ (reference sequence). The V and J ends lost 4 bases and 15 bases respectively, with 13 bases between them. The CDR3, as DNA: TGTGCCAGCAGCTCCGACTTCGAGGGGTTCTTC. Translating gives CASSSDFEGFF.

The chain employs TRBV5-5 and TRBJ2-2; 12 positions match TRBD2. J lost 8 bases, V lost 4 bases, and 12 bases had no gene match. The CDR3 loop spans 17 amino acids. The germline V gene encodes CDR1 SGHKS and CDR2 YYEKEE (reference sequence). The CDR3 region has the DNA TGTGCCAGCAGCCTCGGACTAGCGGGGTCTTGGGCTGGGGAGCTGTTTTTT. This sequence encodes CASSLGLAGSWAGELFF.

This clonotype was seen only a few times. The chain carries TRBV28 and TRBJ1-2, with TRBD1 identical over 7 bases. The ends lost 2 bases at V and 2 bases at J; junction bases unmatched: 5. The germline gives CDR1 MDHEN, CDR2 SYDVKM. The CDR3 consists of 15 residues. Here the CDR3 reads CASSLTGTANYGYTF. The CDR3 coding sequence is TGTGCCAGCAGTTTAACTGGGACAGCCAACTATGGCTACACCTTC.

V is TRBV15 and J is TRBJ2-5; D may be TRBD2 (5 bases). With 5 bases removed from V and 0 bases from J, the gap between germline ends came to 10 bases. Germline CDR1 is LNHNV and CDR2 is YYDKDF (reference sequence). The CDR3 is made up of 14 amino acids. The CDR3 is CATSGLRDQETQYF. The CDR3 DNA reads TGTGCCACCAGCGGACTCAGAGACCAAGAGACCCAGTACTTC.

This clonotype came up many times. The J gene is TRBJ1-6, the V gene TRBV28; no clear D gene. Between the trimmed V and J ends, which lost 2 bases and 11 bases, there was a span of 10 bases. The CDR3 is made up of 13 amino acids. CDR1 and CDR2 (germline): MDHEN, SYDVKM. The CDR3 DNA reads TGTGCCAGCAGTTTAGGGGTTAGGGCACCCCTCCACTTT. Translated: CASSLGVRAPLHF.

In DNA, the CDR3 is TGTGCCAGCAGCCAAGTAGCGGGGGCTACCTACGAGCAGTACTTC. As protein: CASSQVAGATYEQYF. The V gene is TRBV14, the J gene TRBJ2-7; 9 bases align to TRBD2. CDR3 length equals 15 residues. J was trimmed by 2 bases and V by 1 base; bases with no gene match: 3. Per germline, CDR1 SGHDN and CDR2 FVKESK.

The chain carries TRBV27 and TRBJ2-3; D ambiguous. The germline V gene has CDR1 MNHEY and CDR2 SMNVEV (reference sequence). The CDR3 sequence is 13 residues long. Between the trimmed V and J ends, which lost 6 bases and 5 bases, there was a span of 12 bases. CDR3 loop: CASRPRLGDTQYF. In DNA, the CDR3 is TGTGCCAGCAGACCCCGACTCGGAGATACGCAGTATTTT.

This clonotype has only a few counts. The V call is TRBV6-6, the J call TRBJ2-2; 11 nucleotides agree with TRBD2. CDR3 size: 16 residues. Trimming cost V 4 bases and J 7 bases; bases outside gene matches: 8. Germline values: CDR1 MNHNY, CDR2 SVGAGI (reference sequence). CDR3 nucleotides: TGTGCCAGCAGTTCGGTAGCGGGGGGGCCTAACGGGGAGCTGTTTTTT. It yields the protein CASSSVAGGPNGELFF.